These 19 T cell receptor beta chains share one sample of origin, sequenced in a study of blood T cell repertoires in COVID-19. Using immunoSEQ multiplex PCR, the repertoire was profiled, and TCRdb retains in-frame clones only, with some absent. Of approximately 340,000 clones in the sample, around 82% were seen once. The source material was peripheral blood. These TCRs come from a man aged 25 to 40 with active or convalescent COVID-19.

The gene calls are TRBV5-1 and TRBJ1-1, with TRBD1 identical over 7 bases. CDR1 is SGHRS, CDR2 YFSETQ, per germline. After removal of 0 bases from V and 6 bases from J, the junction contained 8 bases not matched to a gene. This CDR3 is built from 15 residues. The CDR3 sequence: CASSLVQGRVSEAFF. The CDR3 coding sequence is TGCGCCAGCAGCTTGGTACAGGGGCGGGTCTCTGAAGCTTTCTTT.

V gene TRBV30 combines with J gene TRBJ2-7; D is perhaps TRBD1 (5 bases). Germline CDR1 is GTSNPN and CDR2 is SVGIG (reference sequence). The length of the CDR3 is 12 residues. The V and J ends lost 4 bases and 2 bases respectively, with 9 bases between them. DNA for the CDR3: TGTGCCTGGAACGCAGGGCCCTACGAGCAGTACTTC. Encoded protein: CAWNAGPYEQYF.

As concerns this clone: Additional DNA sequences in this sample encode the identical CDR3. The J gene is TRBJ2-1, the V gene TRBV19; tentative D call: TRBD2 (5 bases). Germline values: CDR1 LNHDA, CDR2 SQIVND (reference sequence). V lost 5 bases to trimming and J lost 0 bases, with 5 bases between them. This CDR3 region has 13 residues. In DNA, the CDR3 is TGTGCCAGTAGTGGGAGCTCCTACAATGAGCAGTTCTTC. This translates into CASSGSSYNEQFF.

This chain joins TRBV2 and TRBJ2-1; D remains ambiguous. V was cut by 6 bases and J by 3 bases, with 3 bases left in between. The CDR3 runs 11 residues. The germline V gene has CDR1 SNHLY and CDR2 FYNNEI. In DNA form, the CDR3 reads TGTGCCAGCAGATACTACAATGAGCAGTTCTTC. It is translated as CASRYYNEQFF.

A note on this clone: The same CDR3 can be traced to other DNA sequences in this sample. The rearrangement links TRBV5-1 to TRBJ2-2; unclear D gene. V dropped 4 bases and J dropped 1 base, with 8 bases sitting between them. Looked up from germline, CDR1 is SGHRS and CDR2 is YFSETQ. The CDR3 loop spans 14 amino acids. In DNA form, the CDR3 reads TGCGCCAGCAGCCCATCAGGGAACACCGGGGAGCTGTTTTTT. This sequence encodes CASSPSGNTGELFF.

This clone was seen a single time. This sample also contains other DNA sequences that code for the same CDR3. The chain recombines TRBV5-1 with TRBJ2-3; a possible D gene is TRBD2 (6 bases). CDR1 and CDR2 (germline): SGHRS, YFSETQ. This CDR3 has 15 amino acids. Trimming cost V 0 bases and J 2 bases, with 10 bases left between them. CDR3 DNA sequence: TGCGCCAGCAGCTTGGCGGGGGTAGTCACAGATACGCAGTATTTT. Protein: CASSLAGVVTDTQYF.

V and J are TRBV11-3 and TRBJ2-3; D may be TRBD1 (5 bases). Trimming stripped 3 bases from V and 3 bases from J, with 7 bases between. Germline loops: CDR1 SGHNT, CDR2 YENEEA. The length of the CDR3 is 13 residues. This CDR3 is CASSFQGTDTQYF. DNA of the CDR3: TGTGCCAGCAGCTTTCAGGGAACAGATACGCAGTATTTT.

The CDR3 bases are TGTGCCAGCAGTTTAGGGGACGACAGGGAACCACGGACCCATATAAGCTACACCTTC. This sequence encodes CASSLGDDREPRTHISYTF. This chain joins TRBV28 and TRBJ1-2; 7 nucleotides agree with TRBD1. The CDR3 is made up of 19 amino acids. Germline loops: CDR1 MDHEN, CDR2 SYDVKM. V lost 2 bases, J lost 9 bases, and 24 bases stayed unmatched.

CDR3 sequence reads: CSVGTRAMNTEAFF. The DNA for the CDR3 is TGCAGCGTAGGAACCAGGGCAATGAACACTGAAGCTTTCTTT. The rearrangement joins TRBV29-1 to TRBJ1-1; a possible D gene is TRBD1 (5 bases). The CDR3 has 14 residues. From germline, CDR1 is SQVTM and CDR2 ANQGSEA. The ends were cut back, 6 bases at V and 0 bases at J, with 14 bases in the middle.

The J gene is TRBJ1-4, the V gene TRBV5-1, with 9 bases fitting TRBD1. The V gene end was trimmed by 4 bases and the J gene end by 5 bases; junction bases not matched to a gene: 3. The CDR3 length is 14 residues. Germline-derived CDR1 and CDR2 are SGHRS and YFSETQ. CDR3 coding DNA: TGCGCCAGCAGCAGAGGGACAGGGAATGAAAAACTGTTTTTT. Protein sequence: CASSRGTGNEKLFF.

The chain employs TRBV27 and TRBJ2-7, with a weak D call TRBD1 (6 bases). This CDR3 has 15 amino acids. CDR1 is MNHEY and CDR2 is SMNVEV in the germline V gene (reference sequence). Trimming left V 6 bases short and J 3 bases short, with 18 bases between. The CDR3 reads CASRPRGGFLYEQYF. The DNA for the CDR3 is TGTGCCAGCAGGCCACGAGGGGGATTCCTCTACGAGCAGTACTTC.

The chain uses TRBV12-3 or TRBV12-4 and TRBJ1-1; possible D gene TRBD1, 5 bases. The germline V and J ends were trimmed by 3 bases and 6 bases, with 11 bases remaining between them. The CDR3 consists of 13 residues. CDR3 DNA sequence: TGTGCCAGCAGTTTTAGGGGTGGCTCTGAAGCTTTCTTT. Translating gives CASSFRGGSEAFF.

With regard to this clone: Other DNA sequences in this sample translate to the same CDR3. This rearrangement joins TRBV5-1 to TRBJ2-2; D is possibly TRBD1 (7 bases). This CDR3 contains 15 residues. From germline, CDR1 is SGHRS and CDR2 YFSETQ. Trimming left V 4 bases short and J 2 bases short, with 12 bases between. CDR3 nucleotide sequence: TGCGCCAGCAGCGGCGGGACAGCCAACACCGGGGAGCTGTTTTTT. This gives the protein CASSGGTANTGELFF.

Only a few counts were recorded for this clone. DNA of the CDR3: TGTGCCAGTAGTATGGGGCAGGGGACCGAAAAACTGTTTTTT. It specifies CASSMGQGTEKLFF. The V and J genes are TRBV19 and TRBJ1-4; D is perhaps TRBD1 (6 bases). The CDR3 contains 14 residues. Germline V gene data show CDR1 as LNHDA and CDR2 as SQIVND (reference sequence). Between the trimmed V and J ends, which lost 3 bases and 8 bases, there was a span of 13 bases.

This clone was detected only once. The rearrangement links TRBV24-1 to TRBJ1-1, with TRBD1 identical over 7 bases. The germline V gene has CDR1 KGHDR and CDR2 SFDVKD. After removal of 5 bases from V and 0 bases from J, the junction contained 5 bases not matched to a gene. The CDR3 is 15 amino acids. The CDR3: CATSGGGGMNTEAFF. The CDR3 DNA is TGTGCCACCAGTGGAGGGGGCGGCATGAACACTGAAGCTTTCTTT.

This clone was observed at least ten times. The chain links TRBV12-3 or TRBV12-4 to TRBJ2-1; weak D call: TRBD1 (6 bases). CDR3 size: 13 residues. V gave up 3 bases and J gave up 8 bases, with 11 bases separating them. The chain's CDR3 is CASSFPTGYEQFF. The CDR3 nucleotides read TGTGCCAGCAGTTTCCCTACAGGGTATGAGCAGTTCTTC.

For the CDR3, the DNA is TGTGCCACCCGGGGGCGGGGGTACGAGCAGTACTTC. Encoded protein: CATRGRGYEQYF. The gene calls are TRBV6-5 and TRBJ2-7; tentatively, D is TRBD2 (7 bases). The length of the CDR3 is 12 residues. Trimming removed 10 bases from V and 4 bases from J, with 14 bases in between. CDR1 MNHEY and CDR2 SVGAGI come from the germline V gene.

The chain links TRBV12-3 or TRBV12-4 to TRBJ1-2, with 7 nucleotides matching TRBD1. The J segment lost 5 bases and the V segment lost 5 bases, leaving 2 bases of the junction unmatched. The CDR3 consists of 12 residues. The CDR3 DNA reads as TGTGCCAGCAGTCAGGGGGGATATGGCTACACCTTC. Amino acids: CASSQGGYGYTF.

The J gene is TRBJ2-3, the V gene TRBV9, with 7 bases aligning to TRBD2. Per the germline V gene, CDR1 is SGDLS and CDR2 is YYNGEE. The J segment lost 5 bases and the V segment lost 5 bases, leaving 5 bases of the junction unmatched. This CDR3 spans 13 amino acids. This CDR3 reads CASRAGEGDTQYF. In DNA, the CDR3 is TGTGCCAGCAGGGCGGGGGAGGGAGATACGCAGTATTTT. The complete variable domain, with remaining parts taken from reference TRBV9 and TRBJ2-3, reads DSGVTQTPKHLITATGQRVTLRCSPRSGDLSVYWYQQSLDQGLQFLIQYYNGEERAKGNILERFSAQQFPDLHSELNLSSLELGDSALYFCASRAGEGDTQYFGPGTRLTVL.